This T cell receptor (beta chain) derives from a study of T cells in Graves' hyperthyroidism and ophthalmopathy. In its sample, this clonotype was seen many times. CDR1 and CDR2 from the germline V gene are KGHSH and LQKENI. Trimming stripped 2 bases from V and 2 bases from J, with 4 bases between. CDR3 length equals 13 residues. RNA transcripts provided the source from which TCR beta CDR3 regions were amplified. Initially, a first-round RT-PCR of the TCR CDR3 employed the HTBI primer set. Each CDR3 protein gets one entry after TCRdb re-called the multiplex PCR reads with MiXCR. The sample has roughly 290,000 distinct CDR3 sequences, about an eighth seen once.

This chain joins TRBV18 and TRBJ2-4; no definite D call. The TCR comes from a woman in her twenties or thirties with Graves' hyperthyroidism that later progressed to Graves' ophthalmopathy. The source material was blood. CDR3 nucleotides: TGTGCCAGCTCACCAGATCCCAAAAACATTCAGTACTTC. This gives the protein CASSPDPKNIQYF. The whole variable domain, remainder taken from reference TRBV18 and TRBJ2-4, is NAGVMQNPRHLVRRRGQEARLRCSPMKGHSHVYWYRQLPEEGLKFMVYLQKENIIDESGMPKERFSAEFPKEGPSILRIQQVVRGDSAAYFCASSPDPKNIQYFGAGTRLSVL.